Reported below is one T cell receptor (beta chain). This CDR3 comprises 14 residues. Germline V gene data show CDR1 as MDHEN and CDR2 as SYDVKM. V was clipped by 2 bases and J by 3 bases, with 8 bases between them. This entry is derived from a study of blood T cell repertoires in COVID-19. Study summary: The cDNA or gDNA used as material had been derived from T cells, B-cell-depleted T cells, or PBMCs.

Study processing details: Scientists estimated how many nucleated cells there were by amplifying reference gene primers. TCRdb's table, derived via immunoSEQ multiplex PCR, lists solely in-frame clones and lacks some. That table furnishes V, J and clone size, whereas the DNA furnished D and trimming. Among about 42,000 clones listed, roughly four fifths were seen once. The sequence was obtained from a woman aged 70 to 79 with acute or convalescent COVID-19. The sequencing sample was made of peripheral blood. This sequence joins TRBV28 and TRBJ2-1; D uncertain. The CDR3 sequence is CASSLPTSYNEQFF. The CDR3 bases are TGTGCCAGCAGTTTACCGACAAGCTACAATGAGCAGTTCTTC.